This T cell receptor (beta chain) is from a study of radiation and T cells in renal cell carcinoma. Clones were sequenced by immunoSEQ multiplex PCR, and TCRdb holds only the in-frame ones, with some missing. The data contain about 91,000 clones, approximately 83% of them seen just once; the ten biggest clones take up 6% to 7%. The time point: baseline pretreatment blood. Treatment in this sample: 15 Gy SBRT to primary tumor, nephrectomy 4 weeks later. Findings of the study overall: From baseline, blood top tumor clonotypes peaked at 2 weeks post-radiation.

Of note for this clone: What it binds is not known.

Material: blood, obtained from a patient whose treatment included radiotherapy and nephrectomy. The receptor's source is a man in his sixties with renal cell carcinoma.

The CDR3 region is CASSFGARTDTQYF. The DNA of the CDR3 is TGTGCCAGCAGCTTTGGGGCGCGTACAGATACGCAGTATTTT. V is TRBV5-4 and J is TRBJ2-3; possible D gene TRBD1, 5 bases. The germline gives CDR1 SGHNT, CDR2 YYREEE (reference sequence). The V gene lost 2 bases and the J gene lost 3 bases, with 10 bases spanning the gap. CDR3 size: 14 residues.